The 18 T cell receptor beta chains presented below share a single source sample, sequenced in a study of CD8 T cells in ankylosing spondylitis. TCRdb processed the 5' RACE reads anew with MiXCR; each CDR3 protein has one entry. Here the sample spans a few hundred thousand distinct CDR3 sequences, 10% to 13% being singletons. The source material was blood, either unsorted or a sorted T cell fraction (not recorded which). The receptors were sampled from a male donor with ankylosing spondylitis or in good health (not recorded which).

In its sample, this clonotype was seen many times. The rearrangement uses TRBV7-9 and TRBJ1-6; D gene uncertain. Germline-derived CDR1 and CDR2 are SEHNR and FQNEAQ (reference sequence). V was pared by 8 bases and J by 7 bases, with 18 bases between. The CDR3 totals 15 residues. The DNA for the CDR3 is TGTGCCAGCGAGCTTTTGACGGGAGGGAATTCACCCCTCCACTTT. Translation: CASELLTGGNSPLHF.

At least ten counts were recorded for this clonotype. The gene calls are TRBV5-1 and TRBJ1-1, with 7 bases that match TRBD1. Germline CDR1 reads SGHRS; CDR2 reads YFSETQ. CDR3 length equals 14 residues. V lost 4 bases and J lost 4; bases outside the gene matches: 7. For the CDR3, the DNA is TGCGCCAGCAGCCTCGAGGGGGCCCCCACTGAAGCTTTCTTT. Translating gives CASSLEGAPTEAFF.

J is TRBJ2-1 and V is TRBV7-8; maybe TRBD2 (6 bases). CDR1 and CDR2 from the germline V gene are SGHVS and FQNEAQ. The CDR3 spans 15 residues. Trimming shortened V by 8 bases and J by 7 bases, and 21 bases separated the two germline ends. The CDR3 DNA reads TGTGCCAGCGGGGCCGGGGGAAATGTTGTGAATGAGCAGTTCTTC. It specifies CASGAGGNVVNEQFF.

CDR3 sequence (DNA): TGTGCCAACTTTACCGGGACAGGTGGCACCGGGGAGCTGTTTTTT. Amino acids: CANFTGTGGTGELFF. This chain connects TRBV27 to TRBJ2-2; 8 bases match TRBD1. V gave up 10 bases and J gave up 4 bases; unmatched junction bases: 11. Germline CDR1 is MNHEY and CDR2 is SMNVEV (reference sequence). CDR3 length: 15 amino acids.

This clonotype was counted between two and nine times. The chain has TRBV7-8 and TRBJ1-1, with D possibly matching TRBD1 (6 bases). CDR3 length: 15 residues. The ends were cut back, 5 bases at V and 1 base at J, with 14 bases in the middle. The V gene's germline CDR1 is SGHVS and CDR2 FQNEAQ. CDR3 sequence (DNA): TGTGCCAGCAGCCCCCACGGGACATCGAACACTGAAGCTTTCTTT. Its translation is CASSPHGTSNTEAFF.

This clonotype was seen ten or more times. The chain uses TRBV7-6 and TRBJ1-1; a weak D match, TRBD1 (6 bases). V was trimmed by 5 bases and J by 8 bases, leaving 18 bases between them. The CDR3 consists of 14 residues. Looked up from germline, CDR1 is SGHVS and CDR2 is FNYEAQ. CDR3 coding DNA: TGTGCCAGCAGCCCTTGGGCAGGGGAGAGAGAAGCTTTCTTT. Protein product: CASSPWAGEREAFF.

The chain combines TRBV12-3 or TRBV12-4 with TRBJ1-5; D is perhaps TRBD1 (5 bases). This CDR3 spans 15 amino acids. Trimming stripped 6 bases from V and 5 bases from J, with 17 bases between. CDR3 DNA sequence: TGTGCCAGCAGGTCACGTGAAGGGACGGATCAGCCCCAGCATTTT. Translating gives CASRSREGTDQPQHF.

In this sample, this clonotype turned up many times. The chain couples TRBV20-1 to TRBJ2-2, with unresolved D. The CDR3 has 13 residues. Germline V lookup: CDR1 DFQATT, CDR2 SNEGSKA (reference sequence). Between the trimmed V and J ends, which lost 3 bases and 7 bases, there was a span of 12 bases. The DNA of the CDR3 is TGCAGTGCTAGGGAATTTAGTATCGGGGAGCTGTTTTTT. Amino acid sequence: CSAREFSIGELFF.

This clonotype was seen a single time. This CDR3 is CSARGDRGLNTEAFF. Written as DNA, the CDR3 is TGCAGTGCTAGGGGGGACAGGGGATTGAACACTGAAGCTTTCTTT. The chain couples TRBV20-1 to TRBJ1-1; TRBD1 aligns across 10 bases. The CDR3 has 15 amino acids. J was trimmed by 0 bases and V by 3 bases; bases with no gene match: 4. Germline V gene data show CDR1 as DFQATT and CDR2 as SNEGSKA (reference sequence).

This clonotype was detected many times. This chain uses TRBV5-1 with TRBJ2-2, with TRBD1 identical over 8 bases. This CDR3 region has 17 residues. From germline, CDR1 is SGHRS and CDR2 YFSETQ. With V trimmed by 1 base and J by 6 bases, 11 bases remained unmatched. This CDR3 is CASSLNPQGELPGELFF. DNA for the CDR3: TGCGCCAGCAGCTTGAATCCACAGGGGGAGCTTCCCGGGGAGCTGTTTTTT.

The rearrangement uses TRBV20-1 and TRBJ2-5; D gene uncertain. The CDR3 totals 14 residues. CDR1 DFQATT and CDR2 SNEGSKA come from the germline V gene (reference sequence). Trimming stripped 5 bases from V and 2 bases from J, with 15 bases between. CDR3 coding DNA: TGCAGTGCTGTTCCTAGACGGGCACAAGAGACCCAGTACTTC. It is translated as CSAVPRRAQETQYF.

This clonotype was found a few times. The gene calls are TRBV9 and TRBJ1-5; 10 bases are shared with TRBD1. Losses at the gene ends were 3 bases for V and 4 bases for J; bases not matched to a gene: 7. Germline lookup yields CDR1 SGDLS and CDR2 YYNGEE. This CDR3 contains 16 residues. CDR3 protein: CASSAGDRGGNQPQHF. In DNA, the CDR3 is TGTGCCAGCAGCGCCGGGGACAGGGGTGGAAATCAGCCCCAGCATTTT.

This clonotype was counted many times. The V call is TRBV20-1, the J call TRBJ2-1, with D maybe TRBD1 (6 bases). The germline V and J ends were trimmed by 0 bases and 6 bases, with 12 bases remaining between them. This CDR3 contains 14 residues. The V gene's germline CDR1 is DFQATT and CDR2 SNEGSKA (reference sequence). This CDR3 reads CSARDGNRANEQFF. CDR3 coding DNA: TGCAGTGCTAGAGATGGGAACAGGGCCAATGAGCAGTTCTTC.

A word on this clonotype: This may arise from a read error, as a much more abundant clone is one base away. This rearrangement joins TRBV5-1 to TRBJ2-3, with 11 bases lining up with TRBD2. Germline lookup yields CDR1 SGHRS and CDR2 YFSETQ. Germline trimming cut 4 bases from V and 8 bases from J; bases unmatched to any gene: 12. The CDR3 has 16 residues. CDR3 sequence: CASSPPLAGEGGTQYF. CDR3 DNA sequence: TGCGCCAGCAGCCCCCCACTAGCGGGGGAGGGAGGTACGCAGTATTTT.

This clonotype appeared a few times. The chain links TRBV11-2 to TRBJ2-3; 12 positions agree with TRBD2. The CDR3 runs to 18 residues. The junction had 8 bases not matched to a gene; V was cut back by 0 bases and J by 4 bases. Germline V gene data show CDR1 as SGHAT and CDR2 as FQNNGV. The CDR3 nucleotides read TGTGCCAGCAGCTTAGAGGGCCTAGCGGGGGGGCAACCAGATACGCAGTATTTT. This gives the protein CASSLEGLAGGQPDTQYF.

This chain's CDR3 is CASSPYRGEVYGYTF. The CDR3 DNA follows: TGTGCCAGCAGTCCTTACAGGGGGGAAGTCTATGGCTACACCTTC. The chain employs TRBV12-3 or TRBV12-4 and TRBJ1-2; TRBD1 matches 8 bases. This CDR3 has 15 residues. Trimming cost V 5 bases and J 4 bases; bases outside gene matches: 9.

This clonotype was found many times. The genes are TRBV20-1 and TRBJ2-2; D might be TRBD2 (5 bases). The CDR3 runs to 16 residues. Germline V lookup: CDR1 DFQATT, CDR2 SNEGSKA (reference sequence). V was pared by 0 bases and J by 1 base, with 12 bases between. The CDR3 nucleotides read TGCAGTGCTAGAGATTCAACGGGAAAGAACACCGGGGAGCTGTTTTTT. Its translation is CSARDSTGKNTGELFF.

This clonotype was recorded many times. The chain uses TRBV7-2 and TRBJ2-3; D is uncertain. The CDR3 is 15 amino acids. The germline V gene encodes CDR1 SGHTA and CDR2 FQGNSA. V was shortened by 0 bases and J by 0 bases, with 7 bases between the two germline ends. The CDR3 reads CASSLAGKSTDTQYF. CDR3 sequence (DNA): TGTGCCAGCAGCTTAGCGGGGAAGAGCACAGATACGCAGTATTTT.